These T cell receptor beta chains were read from a single sample in a study of blood T cell repertoires in COVID-19. Libraries were prepared by immunoSEQ multiplex PCR; TCRdb keeps only in-frame clonotypes and omits some of them. The table has hundreds of thousands of clones, around 89% seen once. The sequenced sample was peripheral blood. These receptors all come from a woman aged 25 to 39 with COVID-19, enrolled during active disease. CDR3s include the opening cysteine and the closing phenylalanine or tryptophan.

V gene,CDR3 protein
TRBV7-9,CASSLIRGAYTGELFF
TRBV12-3/TRBV12-4,CASSLGPRYGYTF
TRBV6-5,CASGGQGYTEAFF
TRBV28,CASSSPAAGGHNEQFF
TRBV5-4,CASSLRQGSTGELFF
TRBV6-4,CASSEGHRGTEAFF
TRBV5-4,CASSFEGAPGNTIYF
TRBV7-9,CASSLGGVRTDTQYF
TRBV10-1,CASSPIRGDGEAFF
TRBV5-8,CASSLVPRNEQFF
TRBV28,CASSLQSSGNTIYF
TRBV28,CASSSNRESGELFF
TRBV6-5,CASSPSGGLTHEQFF
TRBV5-1,CASSSFTGELFF
TRBV16,CASSYGQQNQPQHF
TRBV5-8,CASSPLGQGHYGYTF
TRBV2,CASSEWAGSNEKLFF
TRBV15,CATSRGDRGQYEQYF
TRBV6-5,CATKTLTFSGNTIYF
TRBV7-8,CASSRLREVAGELFF
TRBV6-2/TRBV6-3,CASSGGAPYNEQFF
TRBV7-2,CASRRDRGSYEQYF
TRBV10-3,CAISESGRGLDGNQPQHF
TRBV27,CASSLWQGGFSSYNSPLHF
TRBV29-1,CSVGRGVREQYF
TRBV2,CAGTDSILETQYF
TRBV5-4,CASTGGGSHRDTQYF
TRBV20-1,CSAHRGGEAFF
TRBV5-4,CASSLWQGETEAFF
TRBV5-1,CASSLVLSRGEGNSPLHF
TRBV19,CASSVQDTQYF
TRBV11-2,CASTTGQGGSTEAFF
TRBV12-5,CASGFGGRAADTQYF
TRBV7-9,CASSPPSFVDTQYF
TRBV4-1,CASSLRQGGIYEQYF
TRBV5-1,CASSLAVQGTGELFF
TRBV6-2/TRBV6-3,CASSYPRQGANYGYTF
TRBV3-1/TRBV3-2,CASSPQTTGAYGYTF
TRBV3-1/TRBV3-2,CASSQDTGESYTF
TRBV19,CASSFGGFDTDTQYF
TRBV19,CASSIRGGADTQYF
TRBV24-1,CATSDISGGIYNEQFF
TRBV29-1,CSVARRSGGPDTQYF
TRBV7-6,CASTGTSGRTGELFF
TRBV6-1,CASSGRDRGRAGNSPLHF
TRBV28,CATEWGSGEQYF
TRBV5-6,CASSLEGVGDYGYTF
TRBV10-3,CAISEVPEITDTQYF
TRBV9,CASSVATGLDTQYF
TRBV11-3,CASSLVSSGRRNTGELFF
TRBV28,CASSLTQYEQYF
TRBV4-2,CASSQTHRGGVPPNIQYF